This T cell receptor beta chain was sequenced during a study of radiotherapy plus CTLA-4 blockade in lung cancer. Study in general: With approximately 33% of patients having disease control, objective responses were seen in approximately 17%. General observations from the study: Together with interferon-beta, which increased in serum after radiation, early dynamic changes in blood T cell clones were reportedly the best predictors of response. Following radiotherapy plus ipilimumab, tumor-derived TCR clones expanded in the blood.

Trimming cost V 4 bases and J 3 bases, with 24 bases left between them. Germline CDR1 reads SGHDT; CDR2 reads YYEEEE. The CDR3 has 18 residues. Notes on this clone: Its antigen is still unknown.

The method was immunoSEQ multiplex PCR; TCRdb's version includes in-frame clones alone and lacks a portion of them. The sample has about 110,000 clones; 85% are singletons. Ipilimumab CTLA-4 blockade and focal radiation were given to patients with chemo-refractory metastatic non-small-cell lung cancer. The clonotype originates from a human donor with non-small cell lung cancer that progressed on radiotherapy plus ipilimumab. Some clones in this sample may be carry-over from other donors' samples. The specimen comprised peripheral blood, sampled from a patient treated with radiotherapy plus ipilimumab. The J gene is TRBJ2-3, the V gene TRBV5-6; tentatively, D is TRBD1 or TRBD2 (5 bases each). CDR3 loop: CASSRFTQEARGTDTQYF. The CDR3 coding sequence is TGTGCCAGCAGCCGCTTCACTCAGGAAGCGAGGGGAACAGATACGCAGTATTTT.